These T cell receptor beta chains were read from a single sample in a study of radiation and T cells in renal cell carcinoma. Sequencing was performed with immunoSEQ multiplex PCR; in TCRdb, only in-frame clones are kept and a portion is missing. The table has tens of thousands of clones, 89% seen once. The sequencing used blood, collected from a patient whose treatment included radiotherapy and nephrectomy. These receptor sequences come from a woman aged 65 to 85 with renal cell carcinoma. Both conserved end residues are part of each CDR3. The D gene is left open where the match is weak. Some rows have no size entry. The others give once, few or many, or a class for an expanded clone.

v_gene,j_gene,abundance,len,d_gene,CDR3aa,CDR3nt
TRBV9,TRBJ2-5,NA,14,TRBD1,CASSAGTGTETQYF,TGTGCCAGCAGCGCCGGGACAGGGACGGAGACCCAGTACTTC
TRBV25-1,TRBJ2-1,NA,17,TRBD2,CASSPRVSGGPYNEQFF,TGTGCCAGCAGCCCAAGGGTTAGCGGGGGACCTTACAATGAGCAGTTCTTC
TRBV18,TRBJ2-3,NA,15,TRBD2,CASSLTSGGTDTQYF,TGTGCCAGCTCACTTACTAGCGGGGGCACAGATACGCAGTATTTT
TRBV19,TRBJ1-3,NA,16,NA,CASSTKGVTSGNTIYF,TGTGCCAGTAGTACGAAGGGGGTCACCTCTGGAAACACCATATATTTT
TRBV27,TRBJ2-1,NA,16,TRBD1,CASSFGQGLTYNEQFF,TGTGCCAGCAGTTTCGGACAGGGGTTGACCTACAATGAGCAGTTCTTC
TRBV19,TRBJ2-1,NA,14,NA,CASSIRRGSNEQFF,TGTGCCAGTAGTATAAGAAGAGGTAGCAATGAGCAGTTCTTC
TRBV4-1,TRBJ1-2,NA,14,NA,CASSQLQGPYGYTF,TGCGCCAGCAGCCAATTACAGGGTCCCTATGGCTACACCTTC
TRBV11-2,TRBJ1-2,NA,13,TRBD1,CASSSTGDYGYTF,TGTGCCAGCAGCTCAACAGGGGACTATGGCTACACCTTC
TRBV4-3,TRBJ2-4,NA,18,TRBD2,CASSQDPTSGGAPDIQYF,TGCGCCAGCAGCCAAGATCCCACTAGCGGGGGGGCTCCGGACATTCAGTACTTC
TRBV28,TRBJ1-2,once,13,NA,CASSLSGNYGYTF,TGTGCCAGCAGTTTATCAGGGAACTATGGCTACACCTTC
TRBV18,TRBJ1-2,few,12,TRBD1,CASSPDRAGYTF,TGTGCCAGCTCACCCGACAGGGCTGGCTACACCTTC
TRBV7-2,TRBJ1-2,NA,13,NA,CASSLAPREGYTF,TGTGCCAGCAGCTTAGCGCCCAGGGAAGGCTACACCTTC
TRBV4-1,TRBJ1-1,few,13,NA,CASSQALSLEAFF,TGCGCCAGCAGCCAAGCGCTATCCCTTGAAGCTTTCTTT
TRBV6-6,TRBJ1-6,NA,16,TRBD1,CASSYGPRGQFSPLHF,TGTGCCAGCAGTTACGGGCCGAGGGGGCAGTTTTCACCCCTCCACTTT
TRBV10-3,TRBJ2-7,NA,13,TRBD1,CAISYRGTNEQYF,TGTGCCATCAGTTACAGGGGAACTAACGAGCAGTACTTC
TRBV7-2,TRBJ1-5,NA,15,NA,CASSLDGYSNQPQHF,TGTGCCAGCAGTTTGGACGGCTATAGCAATCAGCCCCAGCATTTT
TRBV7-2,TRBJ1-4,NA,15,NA,CASSLMRATNEKLFF,TGTGCCAGCAGCTTAATGAGGGCAACTAATGAAAAACTGTTTTTT
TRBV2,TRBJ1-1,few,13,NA,CASSSSENTEAFF,TGTGCCAGCAGTTCGTCAGAGAACACTGAAGCTTTCTTT
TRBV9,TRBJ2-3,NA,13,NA,CASSPHLPDTQYF,TGTGCCAGCAGCCCCCACCTTCCAGATACGCAGTATTTT
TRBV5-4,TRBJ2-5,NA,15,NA,CASSLRTGRGETQYF,TGTGCCAGCAGCTTACGGACAGGGCGGGGGGAGACCCAGTACTTC
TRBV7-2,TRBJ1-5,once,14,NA,CASSGGGIGQPQHF,TGTGCCAGCAGCGGCGGGGGGATAGGCCAGCCCCAGCATTTT
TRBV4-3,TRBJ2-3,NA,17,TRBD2,CASSHGRLAGASDTQYF,TGCGCCAGCAGCCACGGCCGACTAGCGGGGGCGTCAGATACGCAGTATTTT
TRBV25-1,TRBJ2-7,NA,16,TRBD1,CASSDYATGGSYEQYF,TGTGCCAGCAGTGATTACGCCACAGGGGGTTCCTACGAGCAGTACTTC
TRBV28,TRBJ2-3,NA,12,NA,CASSPWRDTQYF,TGTGCCAGCAGCCCCTGGAGAGATACGCAGTATTTT
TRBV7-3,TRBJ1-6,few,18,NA,CASSLKGLPSSYNSPLHF,TGTGCCAGCAGCTTAAAGGGACTCCCGAGCTCCTATAATTCACCCCTCCACTTT
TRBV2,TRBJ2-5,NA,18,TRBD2,CASSEAMGLAGVQETQYF,TGTGCCAGCAGTGAAGCAATGGGACTAGCGGGGGTCCAAGAGACCCAGTACTTC
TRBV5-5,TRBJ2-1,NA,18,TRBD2,CASSLAPSGGSSYNEQFF,TGTGCCAGCAGCTTGGCACCTAGCGGGGGAAGCTCCTACAATGAGCAGTTCTTC
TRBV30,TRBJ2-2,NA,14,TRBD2,CAWGRGGQTGELFF,TGTGCCTGGGGCCGGGGGGGCCAAACCGGGGAGCTGTTTTTT
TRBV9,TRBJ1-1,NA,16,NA,CASSVGQIMPHTEAFF,TGTGCCAGCAGCGTAGGGCAGATCATGCCTCACACTGAAGCTTTCTTT
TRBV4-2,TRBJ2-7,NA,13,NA,CASSQGLSYEQYF,TGTGCCAGCAGCCAGGGTCTCTCCTACGAGCAGTACTTC
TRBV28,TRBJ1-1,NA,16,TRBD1,CASSSLTGVGRTEAFF,TGTGCCAGCAGTTCCTTAACAGGGGTAGGGAGGACTGAAGCTTTCTTT
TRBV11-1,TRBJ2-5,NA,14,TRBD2,CASSSPSGQETQYF,TGTGCCAGCAGCTCCCCTAGCGGCCAAGAGACCCAGTACTTC
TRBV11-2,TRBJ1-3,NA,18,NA,CASSPRLGQHLSGNTIYF,TGTGCCAGCAGCCCCCGGTTAGGACAACATCTCTCTGGAAACACCATATATTTT
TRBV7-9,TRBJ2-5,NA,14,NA,CASSLGAGRETQYF,TGTGCCAGCAGCTTAGGTGCAGGGAGGGAGACCCAGTACTTC
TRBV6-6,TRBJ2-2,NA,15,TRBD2,CASSSSGRSTGELFF,TGTGCCAGCAGTTCTAGCGGGAGAAGTACCGGGGAGCTGTTTTTT
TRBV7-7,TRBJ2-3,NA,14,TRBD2,CASSLAGGTDTQYF,TGTGCTAGCAGTTTAGCGGGGGGCACAGATACGCAGTATTTT
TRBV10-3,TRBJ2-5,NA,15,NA,CAISESMFVRETQYF,TGTGCCATCAGTGAGTCGATGTTTGTCAGAGAGACCCAGTACTTC
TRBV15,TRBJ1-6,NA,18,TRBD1,CATSRALTPATGGAYLHF,TGTGCCACCAGCAGAGCACTTACCCCCGCGACAGGGGGCGCATACCTCCACTTT
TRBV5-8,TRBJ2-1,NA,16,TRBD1,CASSRDRGAIYNEQFF,TGTGCCAGCAGCAGGGACAGGGGGGCAATCTACAATGAGCAGTTCTTC
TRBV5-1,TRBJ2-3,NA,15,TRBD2,CASSLVAGETDTQYF,TGCGCCAGCAGCTTGGTAGCGGGGGAAACAGATACGCAGTATTTT
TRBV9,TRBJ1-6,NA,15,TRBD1,CASSKGTDGNSPLHF,TGTGCCAGCAGCAAGGGGACAGATGGTAATTCACCCCTCCACTTT
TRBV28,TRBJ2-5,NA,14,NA,CASQSMGFRETQYF,TGTGCCAGCCAATCAATGGGGTTTCGGGAGACCCAGTACTTC
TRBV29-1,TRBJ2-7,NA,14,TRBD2,CSVGSGGRNSEQYF,TGCAGCGTTGGATCGGGGGGAAGAAATAGCGAGCAGTACTTC
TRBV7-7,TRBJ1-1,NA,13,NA,CASSLLGGGEAFF,TGTGCTAGCAGCTTACTAGGGGGGGGAGAAGCTTTCTTT
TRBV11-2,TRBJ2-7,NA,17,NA,CASSPRTGQDGVNEQYF,TGTGCCAGCAGCCCGAGAACGGGACAAGACGGGGTCAACGAGCAGTACTTC
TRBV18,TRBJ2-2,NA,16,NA,CASSQLPGSDTGELFF,TGTGCCAGCTCACAACTGCCGGGATCGGACACCGGGGAGCTGTTTTTT
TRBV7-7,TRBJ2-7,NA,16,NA,CASSLDSTSHSYEQYF,TGTGCCAGCAGCTTAGACTCGACTAGTCACTCCTACGAGCAGTACTTC
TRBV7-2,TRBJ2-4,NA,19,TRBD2,CASSSQIAGGTSAKNIQYF,TGTGCCAGCAGCTCCCAAATAGCGGGGGGCACCTCAGCCAAAAACATTCAGTACTTC
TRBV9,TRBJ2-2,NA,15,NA,CASSVGGLNTGELFF,TGTGCCAGCAGCGTAGGGGGGTTGAACACCGGGGAGCTGTTTTTT
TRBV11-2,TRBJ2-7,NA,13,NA,CASSLEGGYEQYF,TGTGCCAGCAGCTTAGAGGGTGGCTACGAGCAGTACTTC
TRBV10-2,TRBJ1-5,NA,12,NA,CASGRINQPQHF,TGCGCCAGCGGACGGATAAATCAGCCCCAGCATTTT
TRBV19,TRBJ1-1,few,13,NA,CASSPVVNTEAFF,TGTGCCAGTAGTCCCGTGGTGAACACTGAAGCTTTCTTT